This TCR beta chain appears in the sequencing data of a study of neoadjuvant anti-PD-1 for oral cavity cancer (dated by TCRdb to about 2021). Study-wide context: Three to four biweekly doses of nivolumab at 3 mg/kg were mostly administered to patients before curative-intent surgical resection. Patients who did not progress were given a fourth nivolumab dose at about day 43 and had definitive surgical resection on days 50-56. There were some 13 patients in the parent correlative cohort, and the response rate was over 25%. Under RECIST 1.1, a patient counted as a responder if showing complete response, partial response or stable disease, and as a non-responder if showing progression.

This specimen's time point label, interpreted: before neoadjuvant nivolumab. Patients had been newly diagnosed with stage II-IVA oral cavity squamous cell carcinoma, and no prior systemic or radiation treatment had been given to the patients. The cohort was composed of patients with HPV-negative, locally advanced oral cavity squamous cell carcinoma. No culture maintenance or expansion was done, as the peripheral blood mononuclear cells went straight to analysis. The samples were drawn from a longitudinal correlative study tied to a single-arm phase II trial testing neoadjuvant nivolumab in oral cavity squamous cell carcinoma. Genomic DNA-based TCRbeta sequencing was performed on subject-matched pre- and post-treatment PBMCs and tumors from three responders and three non-responders. Peripheral blood mononuclear cells were collected once before nivolumab treatment and again after treatment, at the time of surgery. Genomic DNA was isolated from PBMCs using the Maxwell RSC DNA from Cells kit.

V was cut back by 4 bases and J by 4 bases, leaving a gap of 17 bases between them. The germline V gene encodes CDR1 MNHEY and CDR2 SVGAGI. From its cysteine to its phenylalanine, the CDR3 spans 16 amino acids. Of the read, only the CDR3 DNA is kept; its 48 bases are in frame from base 1. What the research found in general, with its limitations: TCR analyses included only a few patients per response group, and the authors called for larger cohorts for validation. Higher pretreatment blood Treg/Th17 ratios correlated with higher pretreatment blood TCRbeta clonality and lower post-treatment tumor TCRbeta clonality. After neoadjuvant nivolumab, significantly higher T cell clonality (Gini index) was found within PBMCs in non-responders than in responders.

For deep sequencing of PBMC libraries, mostly roughly 520 ng of input genomic DNA was used, and six replicates were run per sample. TCRbeta libraries were prepared with the immunoSEQ hsTCRbeta kit according to the manufacturer's instructions. The completed libraries were mixed into a single pool at 3 nM, then sequenced with an Illumina NovaSeq 6000 S4 flow cell. The study's processing was this. The immunoSEQ Analyzer handled quality control and preprocessing of the raw data. The analysis was restricted to productive rearrangements, with each unique CDR3 amino acid sequence defining a clonotype. Repertoire clonality was estimated as the Gini-Simpson index, computed with the R package tcR. Gini indices were compared with Student's t test, and associations with tumor size change were assessed by Pearson correlation. TCRdb carries this immuneACCESS record with in-frame sequences only. Its versions omit some clonotypes, under half of them owing to an unresolved V gene in the studies checked, with the rest unexplained. That table gives V, J and clone size, and the DNA gave D and trimming. The sample table shows around 15,000 clones, and around 69% are seen once. The ten largest make up approximately 2.5% of the sample.

Concerning this clone: Its recognized antigen is unknown. No much larger clone is present one base from it, and per-base qualities are unavailable.

The chain couples TRBV6-5 to TRBJ1-5; possibly the D gene is TRBD1, per 5 matching bases. The sequencing here drew on PBMCs, taken before nivolumab (anti-PD-1) treatment. The sequence came from a person between 40 and 85 years old with oral cavity squamous cell carcinoma. The DNA is as follows: TGTGCCAGCAGTTCTCAGGGAGTCGCTCGAAATCAGCCCCAGCATTTT. Its translation is CASSSQGVARNQPQHF.